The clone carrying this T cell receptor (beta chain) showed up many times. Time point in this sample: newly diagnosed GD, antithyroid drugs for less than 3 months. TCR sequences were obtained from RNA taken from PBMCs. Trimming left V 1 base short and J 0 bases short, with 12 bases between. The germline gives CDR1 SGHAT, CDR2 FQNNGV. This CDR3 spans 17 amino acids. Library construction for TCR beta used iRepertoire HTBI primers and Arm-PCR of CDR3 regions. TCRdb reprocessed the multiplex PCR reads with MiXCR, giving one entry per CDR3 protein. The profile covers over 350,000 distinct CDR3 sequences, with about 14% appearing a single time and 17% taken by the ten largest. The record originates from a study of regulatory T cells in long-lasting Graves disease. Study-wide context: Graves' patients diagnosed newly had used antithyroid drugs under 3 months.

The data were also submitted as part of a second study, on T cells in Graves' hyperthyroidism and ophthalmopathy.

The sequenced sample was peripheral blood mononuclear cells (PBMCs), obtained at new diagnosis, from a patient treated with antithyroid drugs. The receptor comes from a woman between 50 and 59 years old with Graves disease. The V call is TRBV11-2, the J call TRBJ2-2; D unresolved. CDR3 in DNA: TGTGCCAGCAGCTTAGTCTCCTTTAAGACGAACACCGGGGAGCTGTTTTTT. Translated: CASSLVSFKTNTGELFF.